This T cell receptor (beta chain) was captured by sequencing in a study of spatial heterogeneity in lung cancer. Time point specified: sample taken at primary tumor resection. Unsorted whole RNA from tumor, nontumor lung or frozen PBMC underwent sequencing. Every TCR cDNA molecule bore its own unique molecular identifier. TCRdb re-called the 5' RACE reads with MiXCR, one entry per CDR3 protein. The profile shows tens of thousands of distinct CDR3 sequences, 10% to 15% of them singletons. J gave up 7 bases and V 7 bases, and 8 bases lay outside the gene matches. This CDR3 has 13 amino acids. In germline, CDR1 is DFQATT, CDR2 SNEGSKA (reference sequence).

The chain uses TRBV20-1 and TRBJ2-3; 10 bases are a match to TRBD2. The clonotype was recovered from a male donor with early-stage non-small cell lung cancer. The sequencing here drew on PBMCs, taken at surgery. This CDR3 reads CSVISGGENTQYF. The CDR3 DNA reads TGCAGTGTGATAAGCGGGGGGGAGAATACGCAGTATTTT.